The 30 T cell receptor beta chains listed next were all sequenced from one sample in a study of blood T cell repertoires in COVID-19. Generated by immunoSEQ multiplex PCR, the TCRdb table keeps only in-frame clones and is missing some. The sample consists of 150,000 to 200,000 clones, 80% to 90% of them appearing once. Sequenced input: peripheral blood. The receptors were gathered from a young man who had recovered from COVID-19.

CDR3 DNA: TGTGCCAGCAGTACAGAGGGGGCTGAAGCTTTCTTT. This gives the protein CASSTEGAEAFF. The chain has TRBV9 and TRBJ1-1, with D possibly matching TRBD1 (6 bases). V lost 5 bases, J lost 6 bases, and 11 bases lay in between. This CDR3 region has 12 residues. Germline CDR1 and CDR2: SGDLS and YYNGEE.

The rearrangement joins TRBV10-3 to TRBJ2-3, with D unclear. The CDR3 has 15 residues. Looked up from germline, CDR1 is ENHRY and CDR2 is SYGVKD. V was shortened by 3 bases and J by 6 bases, with 16 bases between the two germline ends. CDR3 coding DNA: TGTGCCATCAGTGAAACTGGATCCCCACAGGATACGCAGTATTTT. The encoded protein is CAISETGSPQDTQYF.

V and J are TRBV6-5 and TRBJ1-5; D gene uncertain. The CDR3 spans 13 residues. CDR1 MNHEY and CDR2 SVGAGI come from the germline V gene. V was shortened by 8 bases and J by 1 base, with 9 bases between the two germline ends. The CDR3 spells CASSEESNQPQHF. CDR3 coding DNA: TGTGCCAGCTCCGAGGAAAGCAATCAGCCCCAGCATTTT.

CDR3 DNA sequence: TGTGCCACCGGTCCTACAGACGAGCAGTACTTC. It encodes CATGPTDEQYF. The V gene is TRBV10-3, the J gene TRBJ2-7; D not resolved. Germline V lookup: CDR1 ENHRY, CDR2 SYGVKD. The V end was cut by 10 bases, the J end by 5 bases, with 12 bases between. This CDR3 spans 11 amino acids.

The chain carries TRBV9 and TRBJ1-2, with 8 positions matching TRBD1. V gave up 3 bases and J gave up 8 bases; unmatched junction bases: 9. Germline-derived CDR1 and CDR2 are SGDLS and YYNGEE. The CDR3 has 14 amino acids. This chain's CDR3 is CASSGAYRGEGYTF. CDR3 DNA: TGTGCCAGCAGCGGAGCCTACAGGGGGGAAGGCTACACCTTC.

The V gene is TRBV4-3, the J gene TRBJ2-2; 7 nucleotides agree with TRBD1. From germline, CDR1 is LGHNA and CDR2 YSLEER. Unmatched junction bases numbered 6, after V lost 1 base and J lost 4 bases. The CDR3 sequence is 16 residues long. For the CDR3, the DNA is TGCGCCAGCAGCCAAGGAGAGGGGGCCGGCACCGGGGAGCTGTTTTTT. Translated: CASSQGEGAGTGELFF.

The V call is TRBV27, the J call TRBJ2-7; 8 bases agree with TRBD1. The J segment lost 4 bases and the V segment lost 5 bases, leaving 16 bases of the junction unmatched. Germline CDR1 reads MNHEY; CDR2 reads SMNVEV (reference sequence). The CDR3 totals 17 residues. The CDR3 region has the DNA TGTGCCAGCAGTGACCTCCTGCAGGGGGCTACTGGGTACGAGCAGTACTTC. Encoded protein: CASSDLLQGATGYEQYF.

The chain carries TRBV15 and TRBJ1-5; D is possibly TRBD1 (6 bases). The germline CDR1 and CDR2 sequences are LNHNV and YYDKDF (reference sequence). Trimming took off 8 bases at V and 2 bases at J, with 19 bases between the two ends. This CDR3 has 16 residues. CDR3 in amino acids: CATSAGQGIGNQPQHF. CDR3 coding DNA: TGTGCCACCTCCGCCGGGCAGGGGATAGGCAATCAGCCCCAGCATTTT.

The chain uses TRBV10-3 and TRBJ2-1; maybe TRBD2 (6 bases). CDR3 size: 13 residues. Trimming stripped 4 bases from V and 6 bases from J, with 10 bases between. Germline V gene data show CDR1 as ENHRY and CDR2 as SYGVKD. The CDR3 protein is CAISGGLANEQFF. In DNA form, the CDR3 reads TGTGCCATCAGTGGGGGACTTGCCAATGAGCAGTTCTTC.

In this sample, this clone turned up a few times. The CDR3 spells CASSESRGNIQYF. Written as DNA, the CDR3 is TGTGCCAGCAGTGAGTCAAGGGGAAACATTCAGTACTTC. The chain links TRBV11-2 to TRBJ2-4, with a tentative D call TRBD1 (5 bases). Germline V gene sequence: CDR1 SGHAT, CDR2 FQNNGV. There are 13 residues in the CDR3. V shed 6 bases and J shed 6 bases, with 12 bases lying between them.

CDR3 in amino acids: CASTKDLLSYNEQFF. The CDR3 DNA reads TGTGCTAGTACTAAGGACTTACTCTCCTACAATGAGCAGTTCTTC. The rearrangement uses TRBV12-5 and TRBJ2-1; possible D gene TRBD2, 5 bases. Germline V gene lookup returns CDR1 LGHNT and CDR2 FRNRAP. The CDR3 covers 15 residues. Trimming pared 8 bases from V and 0 bases from J, leaving 14 bases between.

This chain uses TRBV12-3 or TRBV12-4 with TRBJ1-2; D is unclear. This CDR3 has 12 residues. Trimming cost V 9 bases and J 4 bases, with 12 bases left between them. CDR3 sequence reads: CASGRLAYGYTF. The CDR3 bases are TGTGCCAGTGGGCGCCTTGCCTATGGCTACACCTTC.

The chain uses TRBV6-6 and TRBJ1-3; possible D gene TRBD1, 6 bases. The V gene's germline CDR1 is MNHNY and CDR2 SVGAGI (reference sequence). The CDR3 covers 14 residues. Trimming shortened V by 6 bases and J by 0 bases, and 9 bases separated the two germline ends. CDR3 sequence (DNA): TGTGCCAGCAGCAAGACAGGCTCTGGAAACACCATATATTTT. The encoded protein is CASSKTGSGNTIYF.

The chain carries TRBV15 and TRBJ2-1, with D perhaps matching TRBD2 (6 bases). Trimming pared 8 bases from V and 2 bases from J, leaving 16 bases between. CDR3 length: 15 amino acids. The germline V gene encodes CDR1 LNHNV and CDR2 YYDKDF (reference sequence). The CDR3 sequence is CATSPYSGPYNEQFF. The CDR3 nucleotides are TGTGCCACCTCCCCCTATAGCGGACCCTACAATGAGCAGTTCTTC. Full variable domain (missing parts from reference TRBV15 and TRBJ2-1): DAMVIQNPRYQVTQFGKPVTLSCSQTLNHNVMYWYQQKSSQAPKLLFHYYDKDFNNEADTPDNFQSRRPNTSFCFLDIRSPGLGDTAMYLCATSPYSGPYNEQFFGPGTRLTVL.

This chain connects TRBV6-5 to TRBJ2-7; D unclear. The CDR3 contains 12 residues. Deletions cut 2 bases from V and 7 bases from J, with 9 bases between. Germline CDR1 reads MNHEY; CDR2 reads SVGAGI. The CDR3 sequence: CASSYGTNEQYF. In DNA form, the CDR3 reads TGTGCCAGCAGTTACGGAACTAATGAGCAGTACTTC.

The rearrangement joins TRBV2 to TRBJ2-1; D is ambiguous. The CDR3 loop spans 13 amino acids. The ends were cut back, 6 bases at V and 2 bases at J, with 8 bases in the middle. CDR1 and CDR2 from the germline V gene are SNHLY and FYNNEI. CDR3 nucleotides: TGTGCCAGCAGCCCCAACACCTACAATGAGCAGTTCTTC. Its translation: CASSPNTYNEQFF.

V gene TRBV6-2 or TRBV6-3 combines with J gene TRBJ1-5; a possible D gene is TRBD1 (6 bases). CDR1 and CDR2 (germline): MNHEY, SVGEGT. The CDR3 extends over 16 amino acids. Trimming took off 2 bases at V and 1 base at J, with 12 bases between the two ends. The CDR3 here is CASSYRSGTSNQPQHF. DNA for the CDR3: TGTGCCAGCAGTTACAGATCCGGGACAAGCAATCAGCCCCAGCATTTT.

For this clone: This specimen includes other DNA sequences encoding the same CDR3. The V call is TRBV24-1, the J call TRBJ2-2; 9 nucleotides agree with TRBD1. V trimming: 4 bases; J trimming: 3 bases; junction bases outside the gene matches: 5. This CDR3 region has 16 residues. In germline, CDR1 is KGHDR, CDR2 SFDVKD. The CDR3 DNA reads TGTGCCACCAGTGACTTGGGACAGGGAGACACCGGGGAGCTGTTTTTT. Translating gives CATSDLGQGDTGELFF.

Concerning this clone itself: Other DNA sequences from this sample encode an identical CDR3 as well. This chain uses TRBV9 with TRBJ1-3, with TRBD1 matching over 7 bases. V shed 0 bases, J shed 4 bases, and the junction held 4 bases outside the gene matches. Germline V gene lookup returns CDR1 SGDLS and CDR2 YYNGEE. This CDR3 is built from 15 residues. As DNA, the CDR3 is TGTGCCAGCAGCGTAGGACAGGGCCTCGGAAACACCATATATTTT. Protein product: CASSVGQGLGNTIYF.

V is TRBV7-2 and J is TRBJ2-2, with a tentative D call TRBD2 (5 bases). V dropped 2 bases and J dropped 4 bases, with 11 bases sitting between them. The CDR3 is made up of 15 amino acids. The germline V gene has CDR1 SGHTA and CDR2 FQGNSA. The CDR3 nucleotides read TGTGCCAGCAGCTTAAGTCGAGGAGGCACCGGGGAGCTGTTTTTT. Translating it yields CASSLSRGGTGELFF.

The J gene is TRBJ1-5, the V gene TRBV7-2; 9 positions agree with TRBD1. Germline V gives CDR1 SGHTA, CDR2 FQGNSA. The ends lost 5 bases at V and 9 bases at J; junction bases unmatched: 14. The CDR3 spans 16 residues. The CDR3 nucleotides are TGTGCCAGCAGCACCCAGACAGGGGGTAGTGTGTGGCCCCAGCATTTT. This sequence encodes CASSTQTGGSVWPQHF.

The table lists this clone with a count of one. V and J are TRBV7-6 and TRBJ1-1; TRBD1 is a possible D gene (6 bases). The CDR3 is 14 residues long. Germline values: CDR1 SGHVS, CDR2 FNYEAQ. Trimming removed 0 bases at V and 6 bases at J, with 11 bases between. CDR3 in DNA: TGTGCCAGCAGCTTAGCAGGGGGTGCGGCTGAAGCTTTCTTT. Residues: CASSLAGGAAEAFF.

The V and J genes are TRBV10-3 and TRBJ2-7; D is perhaps TRBD2 (6 bases). The ends were cut back, 8 bases at V and 2 bases at J, with 16 bases in the middle. Germline V gene sequence: CDR1 ENHRY, CDR2 SYGVKD. The CDR3 is made up of 14 amino acids. The CDR3 here is CAIGRASEAYEQYF. The CDR3 DNA sequence: TGTGCCATCGGTAGGGCTAGCGAGGCCTACGAGCAGTACTTC.

This clone turned up a few times. The chain links TRBV19 to TRBJ2-1; the match to TRBD1 covers 7 bases. Unmatched junction bases numbered 5, after V lost 5 bases and J lost 7 bases. The length of the CDR3 is 13 residues. Germline CDR1 and CDR2: LNHDA and SQIVND (reference sequence). CDR3 protein: CASSGTRGNEQFF. CDR3 coding DNA: TGTGCCAGTAGTGGGACCAGGGGGAATGAGCAGTTCTTC.

This chain links TRBV4-3 with TRBJ1-2; TRBD1 aligns across 7 bases. This CDR3 is built from 16 residues. Germline V gene sequence: CDR1 LGHNA, CDR2 YSLEER. V gave up 4 bases and J gave up 8 bases; unmatched junction bases: 16. The CDR3 region is CASSPTRRDSFGGYTF. In DNA form, the CDR3 reads TGCGCCAGCAGCCCCACTAGACGGGACAGCTTTGGCGGCTACACCTTC.

The CDR3: CASSRQGSFADTQYF. The CDR3 nucleotides read TGCGCCAGCAGCCGACAGGGGAGTTTCGCAGATACGCAGTATTTT. The gene calls are TRBV5-1 and TRBJ2-3, with 8 bases lining up with TRBD1. Germline assignment: CDR1 SGHRS and CDR2 YFSETQ. V lost 4 bases and J lost 4; bases outside the gene matches: 8. The CDR3 runs to 15 residues. The entire variable domain, with the rest obtained from reference TRBV5-1 and TRBJ2-3, is as follows: KAGVTQTPRYLIKTRGQQVTLSCSPISGHRSVSWYQQTPGQGLQFLFEYFSETQRNKGNFPGRFSGRQFSNSRSEMNVSTLELGDSALYLCASSRQGSFADTQYFGPGTRLTVL.

This clone appeared a single time. V and J are TRBV11-3 and TRBJ1-1; possibly TRBD1 for D (5 bases). This CDR3 spans 13 amino acids. Germline V gives CDR1 SGHNT, CDR2 YENEEA. V was clipped by 4 bases and J by 1 base, with 7 bases between them. Here the CDR3 reads CASSSGQNTEAFF. For the CDR3, the DNA is TGTGCCAGCAGCTCCGGACAGAACACTGAAGCTTTCTTT.

The chain combines TRBV11-3 with TRBJ1-1; D is possibly TRBD1 (5 bases). Germline lookup yields CDR1 SGHNT and CDR2 YENEEA. V was clipped by 4 bases and J by 2 bases, with 8 bases between them. The CDR3 sequence is 13 residues long. This CDR3 is CASSYTGNTEAFF. CDR3 coding DNA: TGTGCCAGCAGCTACACAGGTAACACTGAAGCTTTCTTT.

V and J are TRBV5-1 and TRBJ2-1; 7 positions agree with TRBD2. The germline V gene encodes CDR1 SGHRS and CDR2 YFSETQ. This CDR3 contains 14 residues. V was clipped by 7 bases and J by 10 bases; unmatched bases: 14. CDR3 amino acids: CASYRPGGKGEQFF. CDR3 coding DNA: TGCGCCAGCTACCGGCCCGGGGGGAAAGGGGAGCAGTTCTTC.

This clone was seen only once. This rearrangement joins TRBV18 to TRBJ1-2; no clear D gene. V gave up 3 bases and J gave up 4 bases, with 9 bases separating them. Germline CDR1 reads KGHSH; CDR2 reads LQKENI. CDR3 length equals 13 residues. The CDR3, as DNA: TGTGCCAGCTCACCCCGGGGTGGCTATGGCTACACCTTC. This translates into CASSPRGGYGYTF.